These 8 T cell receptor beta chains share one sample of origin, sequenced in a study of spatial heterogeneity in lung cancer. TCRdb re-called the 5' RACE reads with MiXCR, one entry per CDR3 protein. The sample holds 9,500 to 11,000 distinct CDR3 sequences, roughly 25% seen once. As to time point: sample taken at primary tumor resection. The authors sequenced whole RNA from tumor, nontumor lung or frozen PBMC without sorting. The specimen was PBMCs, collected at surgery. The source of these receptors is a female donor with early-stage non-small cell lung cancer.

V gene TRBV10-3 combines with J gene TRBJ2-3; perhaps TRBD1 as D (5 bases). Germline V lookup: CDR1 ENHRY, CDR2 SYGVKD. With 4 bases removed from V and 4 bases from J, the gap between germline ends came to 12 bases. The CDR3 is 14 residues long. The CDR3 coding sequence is TGTGCCATCAGTGGACGTCAGGGTGCAGATACGCAGTATTTT. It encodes CAISGRQGADTQYF.

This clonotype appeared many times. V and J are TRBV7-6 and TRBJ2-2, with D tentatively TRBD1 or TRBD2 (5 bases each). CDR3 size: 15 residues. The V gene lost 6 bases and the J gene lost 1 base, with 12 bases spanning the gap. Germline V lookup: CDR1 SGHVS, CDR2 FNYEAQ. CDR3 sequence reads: CASSSWGWNTGELFF. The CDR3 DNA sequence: TGTGCCAGCAGTTCCTGGGGGTGGAACACCGGGGAGCTGTTTTTT. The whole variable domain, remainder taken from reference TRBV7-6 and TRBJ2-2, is GAGVSQSPRYKVTKRGQDVALRCDPISGHVSLYWYRQALGQGPEFLTYFNYEAQQDKSGLPNDRFSAERPEGSISTLTIQRTEQRDSAMYRCASSSWGWNTGELFFGEGSRLTVL.

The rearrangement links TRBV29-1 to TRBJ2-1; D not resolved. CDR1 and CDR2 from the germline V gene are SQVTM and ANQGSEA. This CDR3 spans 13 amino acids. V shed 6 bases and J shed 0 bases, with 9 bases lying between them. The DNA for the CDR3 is TGCAGCGTCATGATAGGCTCCTACAATGAGCAGTTCTTC. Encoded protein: CSVMIGSYNEQFF.

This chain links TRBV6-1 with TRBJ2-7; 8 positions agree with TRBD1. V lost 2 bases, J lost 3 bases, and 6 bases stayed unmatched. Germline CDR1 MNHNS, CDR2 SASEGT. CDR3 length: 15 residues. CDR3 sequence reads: CASSETGTGGYEQYF. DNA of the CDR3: TGTGCCAGCAGTGAAACCGGGACAGGAGGCTACGAGCAGTACTTC.

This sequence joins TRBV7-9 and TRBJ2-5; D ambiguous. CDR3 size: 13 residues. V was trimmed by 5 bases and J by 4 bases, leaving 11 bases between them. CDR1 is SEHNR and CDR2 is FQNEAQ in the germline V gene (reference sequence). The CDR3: CASSRSGGETQYF. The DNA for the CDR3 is TGTGCCAGCAGCCGCAGTGGTGGAGAGACCCAGTACTTC. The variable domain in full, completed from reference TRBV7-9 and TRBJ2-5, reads DTGVSQNPRHKITKRGQNVTFRCDPISEHNRLYWYRQTLGQGPEFLTYFQNEAQLEKSRLLSDRFSAERPKGSFSTLEIQRTEQGDSAMYLCASSRSGGETQYFGPGTRLLVL.

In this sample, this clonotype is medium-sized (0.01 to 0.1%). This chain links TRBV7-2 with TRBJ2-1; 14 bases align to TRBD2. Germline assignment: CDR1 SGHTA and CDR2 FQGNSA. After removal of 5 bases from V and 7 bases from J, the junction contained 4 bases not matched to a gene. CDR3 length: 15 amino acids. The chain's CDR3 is CASSQRTSGRNEQFF. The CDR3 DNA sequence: TGTGCCAGCAGCCAACGGACTAGCGGGAGGAATGAGCAGTTCTTC.

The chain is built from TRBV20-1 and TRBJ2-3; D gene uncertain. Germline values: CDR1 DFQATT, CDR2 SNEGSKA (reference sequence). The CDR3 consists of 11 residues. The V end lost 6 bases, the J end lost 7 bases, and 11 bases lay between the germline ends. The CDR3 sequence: CSAQPWNTQYF. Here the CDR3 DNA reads TGCAGTGCCCAGCCATGGAATACGCAGTATTTT.

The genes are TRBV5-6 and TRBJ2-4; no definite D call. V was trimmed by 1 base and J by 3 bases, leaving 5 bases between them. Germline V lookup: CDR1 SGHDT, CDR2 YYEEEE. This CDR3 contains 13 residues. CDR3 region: CASSLWHKNIQYF. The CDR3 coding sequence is TGTGCCAGCAGCTTGTGGCACAAAAACATTCAGTACTTC.